The rows below give T cell receptor beta chains drawn from one sample of a study of cytomegalovirus exposure and HLA in healthy donors. Using immunoSEQ multiplex PCR, the repertoire was profiled, and TCRdb retains in-frame clones only, with some absent. This sample yields around 150,000 clones, of which about 89% are seen a single time; around 2.7% belongs to the top ten. The source material was PBMCs. Source of these receptors: a woman younger than 30 in good health and CMV-seropositive. CDR3s include the opening cysteine and the closing phenylalanine or tryptophan. D genes are given only for firm matches. Clone size, where shown, is once, few, many, or a class for clones that have expanded.

j_gene	v_gene	abundance	d_gene	CDR3nt	CDR3aa
TRBJ2-5	TRBV6-5	once	TRBD1	TGTGCCAGCAGTATGAGGGGGCTCGCCCAAGAGACCCAGTACTTC	CASSMRGLAQETQYF
TRBJ1-5	TRBV6-1	NA	NA	TGTGCCAGCAGTGAACTAGGGGAGGGGTATCAGCCCCAGCATTTT	CASSELGEGYQPQHF
TRBJ2-7	TRBV28	NA	TRBD1	TGTGCCAGCAGTTTCTCAGGGACAGGGACCTCCTACGAGCAGTACTTC	CASSFSGTGTSYEQYF
TRBJ1-1	TRBV29-1	NA	NA	TGCAGGCAGTTCAGGCGGGGCCACACTGAAGCTTTCTTT	CRQFRRGHTEAFF
TRBJ2-7	TRBV16	NA	NA	TGTGCCAGCAGCCAATGGGTTACTAGCCCGAACTCCTACGAGCAGTACTTC	CASSQWVTSPNSYEQYF
TRBJ2-1	TRBV7-9	NA	TRBD2	TGTGCCAGCAGCTTAGCCTTGCTAGCGGGAAATGATGAGCAGTTCTTC	CASSLALLAGNDEQFF
TRBJ1-4	TRBV5-1	NA	TRBD1	TGCGCCAGCAGCTTGCCCAATACAGGGGGCAGTGAAAAACTGTTTTTT	CASSLPNTGGSEKLFF
TRBJ2-2	TRBV29-1	NA	TRBD1	TGCAGCGTTGAAGACCCCGAACAGGGGCACGGGGAGCTGTTTTTT	CSVEDPEQGHGELFF
TRBJ1-2	TRBV11-3	NA	NA	TGTGCCAGCAGCTCCGATTTGGGGGGGACGAATGGCTACACCTTC	CASSSDLGGTNGYTF
TRBJ1-5	TRBV11-2	few	TRBD1	TGTGCCAGCAGCTTAGGGACAGGGGGACAGCCCCAGCATTTT	CASSLGTGGQPQHF
TRBJ2-3	TRBV28	NA	NA	TGTGCCAGCAGTCTTGCCCTCGGGGGAAGCACAGATACGCAGTATTTT	CASSLALGGSTDTQYF
TRBJ1-1	TRBV5-8	few	NA	TGTGCCAGCAGCTTCCGAGACAGAGGTCCGGGCACTGAAGCTTTCTTT	CASSFRDRGPGTEAFF
TRBJ1-2	TRBV7-9	NA	NA	TGTGCCAGCAGCTTACCAGGATATGGCTACACCTTC	CASSLPGYGYTF
TRBJ1-5	TRBV10-2	NA	TRBD1	TGCGCCAGCAGTTCCGGGACAGGGATGTCGGGACAGCCCCAGCATTTT	CASSSGTGMSGQPQHF
TRBJ2-1	TRBV9	NA	TRBD1	TGTGCCAGTAGCAATAACCCGGGACAGGCGCTTTCAAAGCCCTACAATGAGCAGTTCTTC	CASSNNPGQALSKPYNEQFF
TRBJ2-5	TRBV29-1	once	NA	TGCAGCGCCACCCGATTTACTATCCAAGAGACCCAGTACTTC	CSATRFTIQETQYF
TRBJ2-7	TRBV6-7	NA	NA	TGTGCCAGCAGTTACCCCGACAGAGCCAGCTCCTACGAGCAGTACTTC	CASSYPDRASSYEQYF
TRBJ1-4	TRBV11-2	NA	NA	TGTGCCAGCAGTCGACAGCCCCAAGGGGAAAAACTGTTTTTT	CASSRQPQGEKLFF
TRBJ1-2	TRBV28	NA	TRBD1	TGTGCCAGCAGTCGGAACACAGGGGGCTTGTATGGCTACACCTTC	CASSRNTGGLYGYTF
TRBJ1-2	TRBV30	NA	NA	TGTGCCTGGAGGCTACAGGGTACAATTAATGGCTACACCTTC	CAWRLQGTINGYTF
TRBJ1-2	TRBV4-1	once	TRBD1	TGCGCCAGCAGCCAAGAGAATACAGGGGGGAACTATGGCTACACCTTC	CASSQENTGGNYGYTF
TRBJ1-5	TRBV6-1	NA	NA	TGTGCCAGCAGTAGGACAGATAATAGCAATCAGCCCCAGCATTTT	CASSRTDNSNQPQHF
TRBJ1-5	TRBV5-6	few	TRBD1	TGTGCCAGCAGTGGGACAGGGGGTCAGCCCCAGCATTTT	CASSGTGGQPQHF
TRBJ1-2	TRBV29-1	once	TRBD1	TGCAGCGTTGAAAGCGGTCAGGGGGCGAGCAGTGGCTACACCTTC	CSVESGQGASSGYTF
TRBJ2-6	TRBV10-3	NA	TRBD1	TGTGCCATCAGTGCTGCCTCGACAGGGGTCGGGGCCAACGTCCTGACTTTC	CAISAASTGVGANVLTF
TRBJ2-1	TRBV29-1	NA	NA	TGCAGCGTTGCCAGGGGATACAATGAGCAGTTCTTC	CSVARGYNEQFF
TRBJ2-1	TRBV7-2	few	NA	TGTGCCAGCAGCCCACCGCTAGTGGCGGGGGAGCAGTTCTTC	CASSPPLVAGEQFF
TRBJ1-2	TRBV4-3	once	TRBD1	TGCGCCAGCAGCCAAAACGGACAGGGAGGATATGGCTACACCTTC	CASSQNGQGGYGYTF
TRBJ2-1	TRBV28	NA	TRBD2	TGTGCCAGCAGTCCCGGGACTAGCCCGTTCTTC	CASSPGTSPFF
TRBJ1-3	TRBV19	NA	NA	TGTGCCAGTAGGCGTGGGACAAATAGAAACACCATATATTTT	CASRRGTNRNTIYF
TRBJ1-2	TRBV9	NA	NA	TGTGCCAGCAGCTCCAGGGGTTTCAACTATGGCTACACCTTC	CASSSRGFNYGYTF
TRBJ2-3	TRBV29-1	NA	TRBD1	TGCAGCGTTGAGGATTTTATGACAGGGGGCAAAGCAGATACGCAGTATTTT	CSVEDFMTGGKADTQYF
TRBJ2-3	TRBV5-6	NA	TRBD2	TGTGCCAGCAGCCTGCGGGGGGCCCACACAGATACGCAGTATTTT	CASSLRGAHTDTQYF
TRBJ1-3	TRBV6-1	NA	TRBD1	TGTGCCAGTTTGTGGCGACAGGGATCTGGAAACACCATATATTTT	CASLWRQGSGNTIYF
TRBJ2-3	TRBV19	NA	NA	TGTGCCAGTAGTAGGCGGGACTTGGAGACCACAGATACGCAGTATTTT	CASSRRDLETTDTQYF
TRBJ1-2	TRBV6-1	NA	NA	TGTGCCAGCAGGGGGGACTTCAAAAGCGTCTATGGCTACACCTTC	CASRGDFKSVYGYTF
TRBJ1-2	TRBV5-1	once	TRBD1	TGCGCCAGCAGCTCCACTACAGGGGGCGCGAATGGCTACACCTTC	CASSSTTGGANGYTF
TRBJ1-1	TRBV19	once	NA	TGTGCCAGTAGTCCCAGATTCACACACAACACTGAAGCTTTCTTT	CASSPRFTHNTEAFF
TRBJ1-4	TRBV7-2	NA	NA	TGTGCCAGCAGCTACGGACAGTCAACTAATGAAAAACTGTTTTTT	CASSYGQSTNEKLFF
TRBJ1-4	TRBV7-9	NA	NA	TGTGCCAGCAGCTTTCTTAGGGGGAGAGGGGAAAAACTGTTTTTT	CASSFLRGRGEKLFF
TRBJ2-1	TRBV7-9	NA	TRBD2	TGTGCCAGCAGCCCGACTAGCGGGAGGGACCATGAGCAGTTCTTC	CASSPTSGRDHEQFF
TRBJ2-7	TRBV14	once	NA	TGTGCCAGCAGCCTAGACCCTCCCGTCAGGCAGTACTTC	CASSLDPPVRQYF
TRBJ2-7	TRBV6-1	NA	TRBD1	TGTGCCAGCAGTCTACCGGGACAGCACTACGAGCAGTACTTC	CASSLPGQHYEQYF
TRBJ2-7	TRBV28	NA	TRBD2	TGTGCCAGCACCTTGGGACTAGCGGATTACGAGCAGTACTTC	CASTLGLADYEQYF
TRBJ1-5	TRBV28	NA	NA	TGTGCCAGCAGTTTACGGAGGGGCTCACTTAATCAGCCCCAGCATTTT	CASSLRRGSLNQPQHF
TRBJ2-1	TRBV15	NA	TRBD2	TGTGCCACCAGCAAGAGGACTAGCCTGAACAATGAGCAGTTCTTC	CATSKRTSLNNEQFF
TRBJ1-4	TRBV28	NA	NA	TGTGCCAGCAGTTTTATCGGGTTGACCGGTGAAAAACTGTTTTTT	CASSFIGLTGEKLFF
TRBJ1-2	TRBV14	NA	NA	TGTGCCAGCAGCCAAGAGGCGGGGGCCTATGGCTACACCTTC	CASSQEAGAYGYTF
TRBJ2-7	TRBV15	NA	NA	TGTGCCACCAGCAGAGATACTGGCCCTCGGGGGCGGGAGATTACGGGCGAGCAGTACTTC	CATSRDTGPRGREITGEQYF
TRBJ2-7	TRBV28	NA	NA	TGTGCCAGCAGCAGGGGTGGGGGTGCCTACGAGCAGTACTTC	CASSRGGGAYEQYF
TRBJ2-7	TRBV5-1	NA	TRBD2	TGCGCCAGCAGCACCGGACTAGCGGGTTCCTACGAGCAGTACTTC	CASSTGLAGSYEQYF
TRBJ2-5	TRBV5-6	NA	NA	TGTGCCAGCAGCTCCCCGGGGAGACAGACCCAGTACTTC	CASSSPGRQTQYF
TRBJ2-5	TRBV7-8	NA	TRBD2	TGTGCCAGCAGCTTGACTAGCGGGGTGGAGACCCAGTACTTC	CASSLTSGVETQYF
TRBJ2-5	TRBV30	NA	NA	TGTGCCTGGAGTGTCGACATTCAAGAGACCCAGTACTTC	CAWSVDIQETQYF
TRBJ2-3	TRBV13	NA	TRBD2	TGTGCCAGCAGCTTCGTAGCGGGAGGGCCAGATACGCAGTATTTT	CASSFVAGGPDTQYF
TRBJ2-3	TRBV5-6	NA	NA	TGTGCCAGCAGCTTGAGTGCAGGGAGCACAGATACGCAGTATTTT	CASSLSAGSTDTQYF
TRBJ2-7	TRBV6-5	once	TRBD1	TGTGCCAGCAGTTATGGGGGGACAGGGAACGAGCAGTACTTC	CASSYGGTGNEQYF